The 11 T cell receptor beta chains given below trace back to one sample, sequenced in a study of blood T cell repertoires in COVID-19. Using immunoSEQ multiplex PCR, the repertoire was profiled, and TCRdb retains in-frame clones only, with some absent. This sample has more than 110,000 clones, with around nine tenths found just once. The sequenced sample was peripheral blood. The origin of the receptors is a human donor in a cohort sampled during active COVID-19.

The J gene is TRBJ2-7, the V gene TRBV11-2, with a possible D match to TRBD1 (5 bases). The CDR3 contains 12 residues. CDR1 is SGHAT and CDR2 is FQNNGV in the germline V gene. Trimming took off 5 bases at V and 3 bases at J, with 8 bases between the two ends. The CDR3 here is CASSATGYEQYF. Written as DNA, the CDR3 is TGTGCCAGCAGCGCTACAGGCTACGAGCAGTACTTC.

CDR3 DNA: TGTGCCAGCAGCTTGGCTGAGACCCAGTACTTC. It specifies CASSLAETQYF. This sequence joins TRBV5-6 and TRBJ2-5; D not certain. Trimming removed 0 bases from V and 5 bases from J, with 2 bases in between. The germline CDR1 and CDR2 sequences are SGHDT and YYEEEE. The CDR3 covers 11 residues.

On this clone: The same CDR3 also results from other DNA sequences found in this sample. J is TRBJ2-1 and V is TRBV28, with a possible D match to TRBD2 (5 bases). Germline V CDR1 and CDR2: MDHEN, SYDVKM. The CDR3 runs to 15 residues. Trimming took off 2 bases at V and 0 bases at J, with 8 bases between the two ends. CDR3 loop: CASSLGLSSYNEQFF. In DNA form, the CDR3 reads TGTGCCAGCAGTTTAGGACTCAGCTCCTACAATGAGCAGTTCTTC.

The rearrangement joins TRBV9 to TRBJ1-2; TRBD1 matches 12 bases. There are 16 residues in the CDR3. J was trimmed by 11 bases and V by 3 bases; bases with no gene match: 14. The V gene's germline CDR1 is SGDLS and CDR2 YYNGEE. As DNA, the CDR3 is TGTGCCAGCAGCGCGGGGACAGGGGGCATTCTATGGGGGTACACCTTC. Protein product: CASSAGTGGILWGYTF.

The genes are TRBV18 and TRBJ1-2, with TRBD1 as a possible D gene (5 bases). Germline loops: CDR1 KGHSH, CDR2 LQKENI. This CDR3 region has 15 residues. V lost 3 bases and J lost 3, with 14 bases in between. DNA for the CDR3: TGTGCCAGCTCACCCTCCCAGGGTGATTACTATGGCTACACCTTC. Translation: CASSPSQGDYYGYTF.

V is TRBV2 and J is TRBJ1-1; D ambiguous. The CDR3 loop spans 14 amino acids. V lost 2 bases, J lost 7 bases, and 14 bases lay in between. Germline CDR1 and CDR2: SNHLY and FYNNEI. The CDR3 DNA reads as TGTGCCAGCAGTGAATCTACCCTTAATATTGAAGCTTTCTTT. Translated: CASSESTLNIEAFF. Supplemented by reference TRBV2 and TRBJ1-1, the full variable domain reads EPEVTQTPSHQVTQMGQEVILRCVPISNHLYFYWYRQILGQKVEFLVSFYNNEISEKSEIFDDQFSVERPDGSNFTLKIRSTKLEDSAMYFCASSESTLNIEAFFGQGTRLTVV.

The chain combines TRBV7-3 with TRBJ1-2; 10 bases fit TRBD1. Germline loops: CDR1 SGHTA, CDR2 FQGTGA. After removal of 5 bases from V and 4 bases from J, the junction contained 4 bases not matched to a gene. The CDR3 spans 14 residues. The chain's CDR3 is CASSPRQGAYGYTF. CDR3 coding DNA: TGTGCCAGCAGCCCAAGACAGGGGGCCTATGGCTACACCTTC.

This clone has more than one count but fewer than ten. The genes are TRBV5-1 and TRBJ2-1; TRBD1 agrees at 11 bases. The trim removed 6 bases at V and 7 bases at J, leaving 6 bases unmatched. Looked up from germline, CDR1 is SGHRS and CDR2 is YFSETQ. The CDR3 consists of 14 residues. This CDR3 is CASTDGTGGNEQFF. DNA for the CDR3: TGCGCCAGCACGGACGGGACAGGGGGTAATGAGCAGTTCTTC.

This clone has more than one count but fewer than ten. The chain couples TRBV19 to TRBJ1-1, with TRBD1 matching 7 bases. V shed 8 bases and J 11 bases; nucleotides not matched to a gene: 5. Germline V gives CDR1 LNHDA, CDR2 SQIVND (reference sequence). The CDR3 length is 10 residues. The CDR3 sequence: CASDGGQAFF. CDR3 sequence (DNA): TGTGCCAGTGATGGGGGACAGGCTTTCTTT.

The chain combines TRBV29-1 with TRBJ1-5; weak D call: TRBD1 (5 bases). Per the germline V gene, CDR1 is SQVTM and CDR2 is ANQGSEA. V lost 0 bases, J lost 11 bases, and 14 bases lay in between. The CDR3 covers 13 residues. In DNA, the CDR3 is TGCAGCGTTGAAGAGCTTTCCGGGGGGGCCCAGCATTTT. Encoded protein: CSVEELSGGAQHF.

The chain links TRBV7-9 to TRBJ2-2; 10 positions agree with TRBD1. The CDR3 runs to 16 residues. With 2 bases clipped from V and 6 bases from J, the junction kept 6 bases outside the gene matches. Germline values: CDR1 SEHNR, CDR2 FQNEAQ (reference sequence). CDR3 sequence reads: CASSLPGTGEAGELFF. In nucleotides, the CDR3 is TGTGCCAGCAGCTTACCCGGGACAGGGGAGGCCGGGGAGCTGTTTTTT.